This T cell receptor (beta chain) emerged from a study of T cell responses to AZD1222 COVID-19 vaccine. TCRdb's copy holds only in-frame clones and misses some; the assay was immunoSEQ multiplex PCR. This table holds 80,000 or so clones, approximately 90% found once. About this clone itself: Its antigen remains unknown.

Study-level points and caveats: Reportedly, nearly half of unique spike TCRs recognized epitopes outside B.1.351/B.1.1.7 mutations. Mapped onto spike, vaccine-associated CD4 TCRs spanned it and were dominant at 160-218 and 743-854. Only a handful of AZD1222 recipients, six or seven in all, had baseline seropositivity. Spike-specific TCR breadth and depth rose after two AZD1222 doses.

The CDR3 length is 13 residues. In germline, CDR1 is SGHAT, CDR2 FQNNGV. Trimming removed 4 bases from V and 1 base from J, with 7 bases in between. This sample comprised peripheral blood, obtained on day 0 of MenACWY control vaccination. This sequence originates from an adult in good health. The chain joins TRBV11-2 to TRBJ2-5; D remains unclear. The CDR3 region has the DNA TGTGCCAGCAGCTCCCGGGCCCAAGAGACCCAGTACTTC. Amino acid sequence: CASSSRAQETQYF. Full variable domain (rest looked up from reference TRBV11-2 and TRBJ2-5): EAGVAQSPRYKIIEKRQSVAFWCNPISGHATLYWYQQILGQGPKLLIQFQNNGVVDDSQLPKDRFSAERLKGVDSTLKIQPAKLEDSAVYLCASSSRAQETQYFGPGTRLLVL.